These 25 T cell receptor beta chains were all obtained from the same sample, sequenced in a study of blood T cells in healthy people across ages. The use of a sample-barcoded 5' primer and a J-beta primer mix characterized a second PCR of 7 to 11 cycles. TCRdb re-called the 5' RACE reads through MiXCR, storing one row per CDR3 protein. The table includes around 900,000 distinct CDR3 sequences, about 28% detected once. Material: blood. The receptors were sampled from an elderly woman in good health.

The V gene is TRBV11-2, the J gene TRBJ2-5; TRBD1 or TRBD2 may be the D gene (5 bases each). Trimming removed 1 base at V and 5 bases at J, with 17 bases between. CDR3 length equals 16 residues. The germline gives CDR1 SGHAT, CDR2 FQNNGV. The CDR3 region is CASSLVTGTSKETQYF. In nucleotides, the CDR3 is TGTGCCAGCAGCTTAGTCACCGGGACCTCTAAGGAGACCCAGTACTTC.

This clonotype has a handful of counts. V usage is TRBV4-1 and J usage is TRBJ2-3; 9 bases line up with TRBD2. The CDR3 length is 19 residues. Germline V lookup: CDR1 MGHRA, CDR2 YSYEKL. Unmatched junction bases numbered 16, after V lost 4 bases and J lost 2 bases. CDR3 DNA sequence: TGCGCCAGCAGCCTTAGATTTCGATTGGCGGGGGGGGACACAGATACGCAGTATTTT. Its protein is CASSLRFRLAGGDTDTQYF.

This clonotype showed up many times. The chain combines TRBV20-1 with TRBJ2-1, with unresolved D. The germline V gene has CDR1 DFQATT and CDR2 SNEGSKA (reference sequence). The CDR3 sequence is 16 residues long. V dropped 3 bases and J dropped 0 bases, with 15 bases sitting between them. The CDR3 here is CSARDPNPSSYNEQFF. The CDR3 region has the DNA TGCAGTGCTAGGGACCCAAATCCGAGCTCCTACAATGAGCAGTTCTTC.

This clonotype was picked up a small number of times. This sequence joins TRBV7-2 and TRBJ2-7; the match to TRBD2 covers 7 bases. V was clipped by 1 base and J by 6 bases; unmatched bases: 9. The CDR3 consists of 15 residues. The germline CDR1 and CDR2 sequences are SGHTA and FQGNSA. CDR3 protein: CASSLVKAGVAEQYF. As DNA, the CDR3 is TGTGCCAGCAGCTTAGTAAAGGCGGGGGTCGCCGAGCAGTACTTC.

Points on this clonotype: This may stem from a read error, because a much larger clone lies one nucleotide away. The chain is built from TRBV7-2 and TRBJ2-1; TRBD2 matches 9 bases. This CDR3 has 16 amino acids. With 5 bases clipped from V and 8 bases from J, the junction kept 13 bases outside the gene matches. CDR1 and CDR2 (germline): SGHTA, FQGNSA. The CDR3 coding sequence is TGTGCCAGCAGCAGCCGACTAGCGGTTCCCTCCGATGAGCAGTTCTTC. Residues: CASSSRLAVPSDEQFF.

This clonotype was found a few times. This rearrangement joins TRBV6-5 to TRBJ2-3, with D perhaps TRBD2 (6 bases). The CDR3 is 15 amino acids. Germline V gives CDR1 MNHEY, CDR2 SVGAGI. Trimming shortened V by 5 bases and J by 0 bases, and 12 bases separated the two germline ends. The DNA for the CDR3 is TGTGCCAGCAGTAAAGCCGGGAGAAGCACAGATACGCAGTATTTT. Protein: CASSKAGRSTDTQYF.

The CDR3 sequence is CASTLLRDRGQAEAFF. The CDR3 coding sequence is TGTGCCAGCACCTTGCTCCGGGACAGGGGGCAGGCTGAAGCTTTCTTT. V and J are TRBV11-2 and TRBJ1-1; TRBD1 aligns across 12 bases. CDR3 size: 16 residues. Per germline, CDR1 SGHAT and CDR2 FQNNGV. With V trimmed by 7 bases and J by 6 bases, 12 bases remained unmatched.

In its sample, this clonotype was seen many times. The chain couples TRBV7-9 to TRBJ2-3; 7 positions match TRBD2. The CDR3 loop spans 15 amino acids. CDR1 is SEHNR and CDR2 is FQNEAQ in the germline V gene (reference sequence). The V segment lost 5 bases and the J segment 2 bases; nucleotides outside the gene matches: 7. The CDR3 sequence is CASSPGGSYTDTQYF. The CDR3 coding sequence is TGTGCCAGCAGCCCCGGGGGGTCGTACACAGATACGCAGTATTTT.

This clonotype has a count of ten or more. The rearrangement uses TRBV4-3 and TRBJ2-5, with 13 bases fitting TRBD2. V lost 0 bases and J lost 0; bases outside the gene matches: 4. The CDR3 is 18 residues long. Germline V lookup: CDR1 LGHNA, CDR2 YSLEER. The CDR3 is CASSQEGLAGTHQETQYF. The CDR3 region has the DNA TGCGCCAGCAGCCAAGAGGGACTAGCGGGGACCCACCAAGAGACCCAGTACTTC.

The chain has TRBV19 and TRBJ2-4, with D perhaps TRBD2 (6 bases). In germline, CDR1 is LNHDA, CDR2 SQIVND (reference sequence). Trimming stripped 1 base from V and 4 bases from J, with 17 bases between. This CDR3 region has 17 residues. The CDR3 spells CASSIAGEGVVKNIQYF. DNA for the CDR3: TGTGCCAGTAGTATAGCGGGGGAAGGGGTGGTTAAAAACATTCAGTACTTC.

The chain has TRBV29-1 and TRBJ2-3; 16 positions match TRBD2. V shed 6 bases and J 3 bases; nucleotides not matched to a gene: 6. The germline gives CDR1 SQVTM, CDR2 ANQGSEA. The CDR3 loop spans 16 amino acids. The CDR3 bases are TGCAGCGTCCCGGGACTAGCGGGGGGGCCGACAGATACGCAGTATTTT. Translation: CSVPGLAGGPTDTQYF.

This clonotype has at least ten counts. The rearrangement links TRBV24-1 to TRBJ2-5; TRBD1 matches 8 bases. From germline, CDR1 is KGHDR and CDR2 SFDVKD. Germline trimming cut 2 bases from V and 2 bases from J; bases unmatched to any gene: 9. The CDR3 is 17 amino acids. CDR3 amino acids: CATSDWGRGRKQETQYF. The CDR3 coding sequence is TGTGCCACCAGTGATTGGGGCAGGGGGCGAAAGCAAGAGACCCAGTACTTC.

This clonotype was detected a few times. One junction end does not reproduce the germline sequence, and a read error may be involved. The V gene is TRBV20-1, the J gene TRBJ1-2; unclear D gene. Germline V CDR1 and CDR2: DFQATT, SNEGSKA (reference sequence). The length of the CDR3 is 13 residues. This CDR3 reads CSARDGNNYGCTF. The CDR3 DNA sequence: TGCAGTGCTAGAGACGGGAATAACTATGGCTGCACCTTC.

About this clonotype itself: This may be a read error, as it is one base from a much larger clone. The gene calls are TRBV12-3 or TRBV12-4 and TRBJ2-3, with a possible D match to TRBD1 (9 bases). The V end was cut by 2 bases, the J end by 10 bases, with 31 bases between. This CDR3 has 19 amino acids. The CDR3 DNA sequence: TGTGCCAGCAGTTTAATTCCACCCGGGACAGGGAGTCGGGGGGGTCCGCAGTATTTT. It specifies CASSLIPPGTGSRGGPQYF.

This chain uses TRBV4-2 with TRBJ2-2, with D perhaps being TRBD1 or TRBD2 (5 bases each). V dropped 1 base and J dropped 4 bases, with 19 bases sitting between them. The CDR3 spans 18 residues. Germline CDR1 is LGHNA and CDR2 is YNFKEQ. The CDR3 reads CASSQGQLGVMITGELFF. In DNA form, the CDR3 reads TGTGCCAGCAGCCAAGGACAGCTCGGGGTAATGATCACCGGGGAGCTGTTTTTT.

This clonotype was observed many times. The CDR3 sequence: CSASEGVDTQYF. Here the CDR3 DNA reads TGCAGTGCTAGTGAAGGGGTAGATACGCAGTATTTT. V and J are TRBV20-1 and TRBJ2-3; TRBD1 is a possible D gene (5 bases). The V end was cut by 3 bases, the J end by 5 bases, with 9 bases between. The CDR3 is 12 amino acids. Germline CDR1 reads DFQATT; CDR2 reads SNEGSKA (reference sequence).

This clonotype was recorded a few times. Given a much more abundant clone one base away, this may be a read error. The V gene is TRBV6-2 or TRBV6-3, the J gene TRBJ1-2; D is unclear. CDR1 is MNHEY, CDR2 SVGEGT, per germline. The CDR3 length is 14 residues. CDR3 loop: CAGSYGGVGYGYTF. The DNA of the CDR3 is TGTGCCGGCAGTTACGGCGGTGTTGGCTATGGCTACACCTTC.

This clonotype was seen a few times. This clone may be a read error of a much larger clone one base away. The J gene is TRBJ2-3, the V gene TRBV12-3 or TRBV12-4; D may be TRBD1 or TRBD2 (5 bases each). The CDR3 loop spans 14 amino acids. Trimming took off 6 bases at V and 4 bases at J, with 14 bases between the two ends. The CDR3: CASSQGVPADTQYF. CDR3 sequence (DNA): TGTGCCAGCAGCCAGGGAGTGCCCGCAGATACGCAGTATTTT.

This clonotype was detected ten times or more. The chain joins TRBV20-1 to TRBJ2-3; TRBD1 agrees at 7 bases. Germline V gives CDR1 DFQATT, CDR2 SNEGSKA (reference sequence). The trim removed 5 bases at V and 4 bases at J, leaving 6 bases unmatched. The length of the CDR3 is 13 residues. The CDR3 protein is CSAWDRGADTQYF. CDR3 DNA: TGCAGTGCTTGGGACAGAGGGGCAGATACGCAGTATTTT.

This clonotype showed up many times. The genes are TRBV20-1 and TRBJ2-5; TRBD2 agrees at 14 bases. This CDR3 is built from 18 residues. CDR1 and CDR2 (germline): DFQATT, SNEGSKA (reference sequence). V lost 5 bases and J lost 2; bases outside the gene matches: 13. The chain's CDR3 is CSASGLAGAMTSQETQYF. For the CDR3, the DNA is TGCAGTGCTTCGGGACTAGCGGGGGCCATGACTTCACAAGAGACCCAGTACTTC.

The rearrangement links TRBV5-5 to TRBJ2-5, with TRBD1 as a possible D gene (6 bases). Trimming took off 3 bases at V and 8 bases at J, with 20 bases between the two ends. This CDR3 comprises 15 residues. Germline V gene data show CDR1 as SGHKS and CDR2 as YYEKEE (reference sequence). CDR3 protein: CASSSRPETGSTQYF. The CDR3 coding sequence is TGTGCCAGCAGCTCGAGGCCCGAGACAGGCAGCACCCAGTACTTC.

This clonotype was counted ten times or more. The chain couples TRBV5-1 to TRBJ2-1, with a tentative D call TRBD2 (5 bases). The CDR3 consists of 12 residues. V lost 3 bases and J lost 9, with 10 bases in between. The germline CDR1 and CDR2 sequences are SGHRS and YFSETQ. The CDR3 region has the DNA TGCGCCAGCAGCTCCCAACTAGGTGAGCAGTTCTTC. This translates into CASSSQLGEQFF.

This clonotype came up a few times. The V gene is TRBV5-1, the J gene TRBJ1-2, with 7 positions matching TRBD1. Germline V gene sequence: CDR1 SGHRS, CDR2 YFSETQ. This CDR3 has 14 amino acids. With V trimmed by 0 bases and J by 8 bases, 7 bases remained unmatched. In nucleotides, the CDR3 is TGCGCCAGCAGCTTGGCCGAGGGGGCAGAGGGCTACACCTTC. Protein: CASSLAEGAEGYTF.

The rearrangement uses TRBV4-2 and TRBJ2-3, with 8 nucleotides matching TRBD2. Germline V lookup: CDR1 LGHNA, CDR2 YNFKEQ. The CDR3 has 15 amino acids. Trimming removed 3 bases from V and 3 bases from J; junction bases left unmatched: 5. CDR3 residues: CASSHPAGVTDTQYF. CDR3 bases: TGTGCCAGCAGCCACCCAGCGGGGGTAACAGATACGCAGTATTTT.

There are many counts of this clonotype. The chain employs TRBV20-1 and TRBJ1-4, with D perhaps TRBD1 (6 bases). Trimming left V 6 bases short and J 8 bases short, with 19 bases between. Per the germline V gene, CDR1 is DFQATT and CDR2 is SNEGSKA (reference sequence). The CDR3 is made up of 14 amino acids. In nucleotides, the CDR3 is TGCAGTGCCCCCCCCGTCGGGGGCGGCGAAAAACTGTTTTTT. This translates into CSAPPVGGGEKLFF.